Below are 28 T cell receptor beta chains sequenced from a single sample in a study of CD8 T cells in Susac syndrome. Random hexamers served to reverse transcribe roughly 0.45 to 1 ug RNA. TCRdb re-derived calls from the immunoSEQ multiplex PCR reads in MiXCR, one entry per CDR3 protein. The sample has about 280,000 distinct CDR3 sequences, about 85% seen once; the top ten hold over 0.1%. Sequencing was done on a sample of CD8+ T cells from PBMCs. Source of these receptors: a human donor with multiple sclerosis.

V is TRBV7-9 and J is TRBJ2-1, with 8 bases lining up with TRBD1. V shed 4 bases and J 3 bases; nucleotides not matched to a gene: 2. Germline-derived CDR1 and CDR2 are SEHNR and FQNEAQ (reference sequence). This CDR3 is built from 14 residues. CDR3 amino acids: CASSSDRGYNEQFF. In DNA, the CDR3 is TGTGCCAGCAGCTCAGACAGGGGCTACAATGAGCAGTTCTTC. The whole variable domain, filled in from reference TRBV7-9 and TRBJ2-1, reads DTGVSQNPRHKITKRGQNVTFRCDPISEHNRLYWYRQTLGQGPEFLTYFQNEAQLEKSRLLSDRFSAERPKGSFSTLEIQRTEQGDSAMYLCASSSDRGYNEQFFGPGTRLTVL.

This chain joins TRBV25-1 and TRBJ2-5; 8 bases map to TRBD1. V shed 11 bases, J shed 7 bases, and the junction held 9 bases outside the gene matches. The germline CDR1 and CDR2 sequences are MGHDK and SYGVNS. This CDR3 region has 12 residues. The CDR3 bases are TGTGCCTCAGGGGGCGCCTTGGGGACCCAGTACTTC. Amino acids: CASGGALGTQYF. The full variable domain, in which reference TRBV25-1 and TRBJ2-5 provide the parts outside the CDR3, is EADIYQTPRYLVIGTGKKITLECSQTMGHDKMYWYQQDPGMELHLIHYSYGVNSTEKGDLSSESTVSRIRTEHFPLTLESARPSHTSQYLCASGGALGTQYFGPGTRLLVL.

Points on this clonotype: One junction end disagrees with the germline gene, perhaps due to a read error. The CDR3 DNA reads TGTGCCGTCAGTGAGTCGTCGACCGAGCAGTACTTC. Translating gives CAVSESSTEQYF. The chain is built from TRBV10-3 and TRBJ2-7, with unresolved D. Germline assignment: CDR1 ENHRY and CDR2 SYGVKD. The CDR3 is 12 residues long.

The chain couples TRBV28 to TRBJ1-1, with TRBD1 identical over 7 bases. Germline CDR1 is MDHEN and CDR2 is SYDVKM. The CDR3 loop spans 17 amino acids. After removal of 5 bases from V and 1 base from J, the junction contained 13 bases not matched to a gene. The CDR3 coding sequence is TGTGCCAGCAGTAACCTGGCCACAGGGGATTGGAACACTGAAGCTTTCTTT. Translated: CASSNLATGDWNTEAFF.

The genes are TRBV20-1 and TRBJ1-5, with D tentatively TRBD1 (5 bases). Trimming left V 6 bases short and J 12 bases short, with 24 bases between. Germline lookup yields CDR1 DFQATT and CDR2 SNEGSKA (reference sequence). This CDR3 comprises 14 residues. The CDR3 protein is CSARKRQSLRLQHF. In nucleotides, the CDR3 is TGCAGTGCCAGGAAGAGACAGAGCCTTCGGCTCCAGCATTTT.

The rearrangement links TRBV14 to TRBJ2-3; TRBD2 matches at 10 bases. The CDR3 runs to 16 residues. The J segment lost 10 bases and the V segment lost 2 bases, leaving 12 bases of the junction unmatched. Germline-derived CDR1 and CDR2 are SGHDN and FVKESK. The CDR3 bases are TGTGCCAGCAGCCAACGGACTAGCGGAAAGACGGGGTCGCAGTATTTT. Protein product: CASSQRTSGKTGSQYF.

This clonotype showed up just once. The rearrangement uses TRBV7-8 and TRBJ2-7; 9 bases agree with TRBD2. With 1 base clipped from V and 2 bases from J, the junction kept 6 bases outside the gene matches. The CDR3 length is 16 residues. Germline V gene sequence: CDR1 SGHVS, CDR2 FQNEAQ. The CDR3 DNA is TGTGCCAGCAGCTTAGTTTCTAGCGGGGAACCCTACGAGCAGTACTTC. This gives the protein CASSLVSSGEPYEQYF. The full variable domain, with the rest looked up from reference TRBV7-8 and TRBJ2-7, is GAGVSQSPRYKVAKRGQDVALRCDPISGHVSLFWYQQALGQGPEFLTYFQNEAQLDKSGLPSDRFFAERPEGSVSTLKIQRTQQEDSAVYLCASSLVSSGEPYEQYFGPGTRLTVT.

In its sample, this clonotype was seen a few times. V usage is TRBV5-4 and J usage is TRBJ2-7, with TRBD2 identical over 11 bases. The CDR3 extends over 14 amino acids. The germline V gene encodes CDR1 SGHNT and CDR2 YYREEE (reference sequence). The V segment lost 4 bases and the J segment 1 base; nucleotides outside the gene matches: 1. DNA of the CDR3: TGTGCCAGCAGCCCTAGCGGGAGGTCCTACGAGCAGTACTTC. Amino acids: CASSPSGRSYEQYF. Supplemented by reference TRBV5-4 and TRBJ2-7, the full variable domain reads ETGVTQSPTHLIKTRGQQVTLRCSSQSGHNTVSWYQQALGQGPQFIFQYYREEENGRGNFPPRFSGLQFPNYSSELNVNALELDDSALYLCASSPSGRSYEQYFGPGTRLTVT.

The chain combines TRBV6-2 or TRBV6-3 with TRBJ1-4; D call uncertain. This CDR3 has 16 residues. Deletions cut 2 bases from V and 8 bases from J, with 18 bases between. Germline lookup yields CDR1 MNHEY and CDR2 SVGEGT. DNA for the CDR3: TGTGCCAGCAGTTACGTCTCTAAATCGAGGAGGGAAAAACTGTTTTTT. It translates to CASSYVSKSRREKLFF.

In DNA form, the CDR3 reads TGTGCCAGCAGCGTAGCTGTGGGGACCCCCTACGAGCAGTACTTC. Translated, it gives CASSVAVGTPYEQYF. V gene TRBV9 combines with J gene TRBJ2-7; D is possibly TRBD1 or TRBD2 (5 bases each). The V gene lost 0 bases and the J gene lost 2 bases, with 12 bases spanning the gap. The CDR3 loop spans 15 amino acids. Germline CDR1 reads SGDLS; CDR2 reads YYNGEE.

The chain is built from TRBV5-1 and TRBJ2-3; TRBD2 matches 7 bases. Germline CDR1 reads SGHRS; CDR2 reads YFSETQ. Trimming took 4 bases from V and 0 from J; bases not matched to a gene: 11. The CDR3 has 17 residues. CDR3 loop: CASSPTWGRDSTDTQYF. In nucleotides, the CDR3 is TGCGCCAGCAGCCCAACGTGGGGGAGGGATAGCACAGATACGCAGTATTTT.

The chain combines TRBV29-1 with TRBJ1-2; TRBD1 might be the D (5 bases). The CDR3 has 13 amino acids. Trimming cost V 5 bases and J 4 bases, with 14 bases left between them. The germline V gene encodes CDR1 SQVTM and CDR2 ANQGSEA. This CDR3 reads CSVYGGTTYGYTF. The CDR3 DNA sequence: TGCAGCGTTTATGGGGGGACTACCTATGGCTACACCTTC.

This clonotype was recorded only once. This chain's CDR3 is CSARDATGYSNQPQHF. The CDR3 DNA reads as TGCAGTGCTAGAGATGCGACAGGATATAGCAATCAGCCCCAGCATTTT. The chain has TRBV20-1 and TRBJ1-5; D perhaps matches TRBD1 (6 bases). The germline V gene encodes CDR1 DFQATT and CDR2 SNEGSKA (reference sequence). The CDR3 runs to 16 residues. Deletions cut 0 bases from V and 0 bases from J, with 12 bases between.

This clonotype was observed a single time. The chain links TRBV15 to TRBJ2-1; D gene unclear. The CDR3 sequence is 13 residues long. Germline CDR1 is LNHNV and CDR2 is YYDKDF (reference sequence). V gave up 8 bases and J gave up 5 bases, with 13 bases separating them. CDR3 residues: CATQYQLNNEQFF. The CDR3 nucleotides read TGTGCCACCCAATACCAGCTAAACAATGAGCAGTTCTTC.

V gene TRBV30 combines with J gene TRBJ1-4, with no clear D. The V end lost 2 bases, the J end lost 15 bases, and 16 bases lay between the germline ends. The CDR3 loop spans 12 amino acids. Per the germline V gene, CDR1 is GTSNPN and CDR2 is SVGIG (reference sequence). The CDR3 reads CAWSRAAPPLFF. CDR3 in DNA: TGTGCCTGGAGTCGGGCGGCCCCCCCGTTGTTTTTT.

J is TRBJ2-1 and V is TRBV27; D call uncertain. Germline V gene data show CDR1 as MNHEY and CDR2 as SMNVEV (reference sequence). Trimming stripped 0 bases from V and 2 bases from J, with 8 bases between. The CDR3 has 15 residues. In nucleotides, the CDR3 is TGTGCCAGCAGTTTATCAGACGGACCCTACAATGAGCAGTTCTTC. Its protein is CASSLSDGPYNEQFF.

The V gene is TRBV23-1, the J gene TRBJ2-3; the D gene is possibly TRBD2 (5 bases). TRBV23-1 is assigned to the ORF class and has an uncertain function. The CDR3 spans 18 residues. V lost 3 bases and J lost 3, with 22 bases in between. The CDR3 spells CASSHPQRLRAITDTQYF. CDR3 sequence (DNA): TGCGCCAGCAGTCACCCCCAACGCCTGAGGGCAATTACAGATACGCAGTATTTT.

V and J are TRBV4-2 and TRBJ1-2; perhaps TRBD1 as D (6 bases). This CDR3 is built from 17 residues. Germline V gives CDR1 LGHNA, CDR2 YNFKEQ. V dropped 0 bases and J dropped 0 bases, with 14 bases sitting between them. This chain's CDR3 is CASSQDLLQGTNYGYTF. The CDR3 DNA follows: TGTGCCAGCAGCCAAGATCTATTACAGGGTACTAACTATGGCTACACCTTC.

The chain carries TRBV29-1 and TRBJ2-1; 7 nucleotides agree with TRBD2. V lost 6 bases to trimming and J lost 8 bases; unmatched junction nucleotides: 16. Per germline, CDR1 SQVTM and CDR2 ANQGSEA. This CDR3 comprises 15 residues. The CDR3 DNA is TGCAGCGTGTTGGGACTTGCGGGAGTAGGCCATGAGCAGTTCTTC. Translation: CSVLGLAGVGHEQFF.

This clonotype was seen only a few times. The V gene is TRBV27, the J gene TRBJ2-7; TRBD2 might be the D (5 bases). The CDR3 sequence is 12 residues long. Trimming took 8 bases from V and 1 from J, leaving 9 bases between them. CDR1 and CDR2 (germline): MNHEY, SMNVEV (reference sequence). CDR3 sequence (DNA): TGTGCCAGCGGTCGGGGATCCTACGAGCAGTACTTC. Its protein product is CASGRGSYEQYF.

This clonotype has a handful of counts. The V gene is TRBV6-1, the J gene TRBJ1-6; D is perhaps TRBD1 (5 bases). This CDR3 region has 14 residues. V lost 6 bases, J lost 7 bases, and 13 bases lay in between. The germline gives CDR1 MNHNS, CDR2 SASEGT. The CDR3 DNA reads TGTGCCAGCAGGTACCGGGACGTAAATTCACCCCTCCACTTT. Translated, it gives CASRYRDVNSPLHF.

This chain links TRBV6-5 with TRBJ2-7, with 7 positions matching TRBD1. The germline V gene encodes CDR1 MNHEY and CDR2 SVGAGI. V dropped 5 bases and J dropped 11; count of bases not matched to a gene: 6. The CDR3 totals 11 residues. CDR3 in amino acids: CASSPGTDKYF. The DNA for the CDR3 is TGTGCCAGCAGTCCTGGGACAGATAAGTACTTC.

This clonotype was picked up one time. This chain joins TRBV6-4 and TRBJ2-7, with 10 bases matching TRBD2. The length of the CDR3 is 15 residues. The germline V gene encodes CDR1 MRHNA and CDR2 SNTAGT. V lost 4 bases, J lost 0 bases, and 3 bases stayed unmatched. CDR3 region: CASSGLAGHSYEQYF. The CDR3 DNA follows: TGTGCCAGCAGTGGACTAGCGGGCCACTCCTACGAGCAGTACTTC.

The V and J genes are TRBV28 and TRBJ2-5; 7 nucleotides line up with TRBD2. V was clipped by 3 bases and J by 5 bases; unmatched bases: 6. Germline lookup yields CDR1 MDHEN and CDR2 SYDVKM. This CDR3 region has 14 residues. The CDR3 DNA reads TGTGCCAGCAGTTTTCCGGGGGGACCGGAGACCCAGTACTTC. Amino acids: CASSFPGGPETQYF.

This clonotype showed up just once. V and J are TRBV25-1 and TRBJ2-1, with no clear D. V lost 3 bases to trimming and J lost 16 bases, with 13 bases between them. The V gene's germline CDR1 is MGHDK and CDR2 SYGVNS. The CDR3 is 11 amino acids. CDR3 region: CASSDEWWSFF. For the CDR3, the DNA is TGTGCCAGCAGTGACGAGTGGTGGAGCTTCTTC. Supplemented by reference TRBV25-1 and TRBJ2-1, the full variable domain reads EADIYQTPRYLVIGTGKKITLECSQTMGHDKMYWYQQDPGMELHLIHYSYGVNSTEKGDLSSESTVSRIRTEHFPLTLESARPSHTSQYLCASSDEWWSFFGPGTRLTVL.

This chain joins TRBV27 and TRBJ2-7; 10 bases match TRBD2. This CDR3 contains 15 residues. CDR1 is MNHEY and CDR2 is SMNVEV in the germline V gene (reference sequence). After removal of 5 bases from V and 2 bases from J, the junction contained 6 bases not matched to a gene. CDR3 residues: CASSPSLAGAYEQYF. Here the CDR3 DNA reads TGTGCCAGCAGTCCCTCGCTAGCGGGAGCCTACGAGCAGTACTTC.

The gene calls are TRBV30 and TRBJ2-1; TRBD2 might be the D (5 bases). Germline V gene lookup returns CDR1 GTSNPN and CDR2 SVGIG (reference sequence). This CDR3 spans 13 amino acids. The V end was cut by 2 bases, the J end by 5 bases, with 10 bases between. CDR3 DNA: TGTGCCTGGAGTTTCCTAGCAGACAATGAGCAGTTCTTC. Its protein product is CAWSFLADNEQFF.

The rearrangement links TRBV13 to TRBJ2-3, with a tentative D call TRBD2 (5 bases). The V end was cut by 3 bases, the J end by 2 bases, with 12 bases between. From germline, CDR1 is PRHDT and CDR2 FYEKMQ (reference sequence). The CDR3 runs 15 residues. The CDR3 DNA reads as TGTGCCAGCAGCTTCCGAGGAGGCGACACAGATACGCAGTATTTT. It specifies CASSFRGGDTDTQYF.